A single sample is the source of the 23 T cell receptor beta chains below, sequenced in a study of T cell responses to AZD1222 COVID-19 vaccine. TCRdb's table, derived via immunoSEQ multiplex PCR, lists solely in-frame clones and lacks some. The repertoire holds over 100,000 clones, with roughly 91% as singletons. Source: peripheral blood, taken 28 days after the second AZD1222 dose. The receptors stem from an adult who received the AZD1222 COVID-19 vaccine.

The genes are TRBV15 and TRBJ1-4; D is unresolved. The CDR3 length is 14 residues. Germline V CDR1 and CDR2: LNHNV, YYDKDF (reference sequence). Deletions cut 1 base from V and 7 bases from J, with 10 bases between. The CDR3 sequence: CATSRVDNSEKLFF. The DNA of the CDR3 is TGTGCCACCAGCAGAGTAGATAACAGTGAAAAACTGTTTTTT.

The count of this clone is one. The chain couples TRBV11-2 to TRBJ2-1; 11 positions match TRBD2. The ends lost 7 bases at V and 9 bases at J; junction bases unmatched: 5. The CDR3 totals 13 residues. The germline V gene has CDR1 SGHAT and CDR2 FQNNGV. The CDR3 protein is CASTPGLAGEQFF. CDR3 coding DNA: TGTGCCAGCACCCCCGGACTAGCGGGTGAGCAGTTCTTC.

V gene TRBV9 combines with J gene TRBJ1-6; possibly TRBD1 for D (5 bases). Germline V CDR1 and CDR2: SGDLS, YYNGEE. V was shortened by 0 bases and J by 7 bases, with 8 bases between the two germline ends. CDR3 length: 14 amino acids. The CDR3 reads CASSVGTLNSPLHF. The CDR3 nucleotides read TGTGCCAGCAGCGTAGGGACACTGAATTCACCCCTCCACTTT.

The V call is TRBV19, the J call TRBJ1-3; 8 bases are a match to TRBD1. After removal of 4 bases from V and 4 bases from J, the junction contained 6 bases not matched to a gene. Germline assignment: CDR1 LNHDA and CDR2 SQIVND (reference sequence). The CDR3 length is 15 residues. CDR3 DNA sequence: TGTGCCAGTAGTAGCGTCCGGGACAGGGGAAACACCATATATTTT. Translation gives CASSSVRDRGNTIYF.

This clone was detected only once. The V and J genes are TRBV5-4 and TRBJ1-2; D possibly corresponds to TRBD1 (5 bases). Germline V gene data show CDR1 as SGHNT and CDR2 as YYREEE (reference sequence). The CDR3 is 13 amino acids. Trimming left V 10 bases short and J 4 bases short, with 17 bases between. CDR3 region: CAAGNGGVYGYTF. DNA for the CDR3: TGTGCCGCCGGGAATGGAGGGGTCTATGGCTACACCTTC.

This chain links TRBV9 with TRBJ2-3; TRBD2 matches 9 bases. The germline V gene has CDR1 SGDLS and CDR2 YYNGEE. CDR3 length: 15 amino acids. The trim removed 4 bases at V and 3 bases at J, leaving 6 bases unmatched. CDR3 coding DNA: TGTGCCAGCAGCCCGAGACTAGCGGCAACAGATACGCAGTATTTT. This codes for CASSPRLAATDTQYF.

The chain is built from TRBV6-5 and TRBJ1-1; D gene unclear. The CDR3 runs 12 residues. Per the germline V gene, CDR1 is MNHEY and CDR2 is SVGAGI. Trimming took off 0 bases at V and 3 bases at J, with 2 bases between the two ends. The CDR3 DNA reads TGTGCCAGCAGTTACTCGGACACTGAAGCTTTCTTT. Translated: CASSYSDTEAFF.

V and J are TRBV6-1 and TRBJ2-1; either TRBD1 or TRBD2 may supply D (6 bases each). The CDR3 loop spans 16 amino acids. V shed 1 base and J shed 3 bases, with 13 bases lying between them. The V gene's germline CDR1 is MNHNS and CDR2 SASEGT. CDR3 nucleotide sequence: TGTGCCAGCAGTGAAGGGGGGGCAGGAAGCTACAATGAGCAGTTCTTC. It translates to CASSEGGAGSYNEQFF.

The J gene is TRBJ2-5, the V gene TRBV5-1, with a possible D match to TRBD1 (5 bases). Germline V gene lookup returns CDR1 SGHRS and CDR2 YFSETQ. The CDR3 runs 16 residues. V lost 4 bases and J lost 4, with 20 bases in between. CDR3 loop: CASSRGPPSWPETQYF. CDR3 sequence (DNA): TGCGCCAGCAGCAGGGGCCCTCCTTCGTGGCCAGAGACCCAGTACTTC.

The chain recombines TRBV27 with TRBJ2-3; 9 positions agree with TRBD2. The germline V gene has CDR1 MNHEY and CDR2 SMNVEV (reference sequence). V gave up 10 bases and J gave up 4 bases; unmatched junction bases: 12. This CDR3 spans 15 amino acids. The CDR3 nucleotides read TGTGCCACCGGCCTGGGTAGCGGGAGATCAGATACGCAGTATTTT. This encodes CATGLGSGRSDTQYF.

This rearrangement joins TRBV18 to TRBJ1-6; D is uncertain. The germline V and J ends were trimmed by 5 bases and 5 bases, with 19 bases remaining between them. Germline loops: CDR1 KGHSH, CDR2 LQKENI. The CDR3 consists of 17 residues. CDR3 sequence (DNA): TGTGCCAGCTCATTTCGGGCCTGGCGGTTGGATAATTCACCCCTCCACTTT. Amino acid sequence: CASSFRAWRLDNSPLHF.

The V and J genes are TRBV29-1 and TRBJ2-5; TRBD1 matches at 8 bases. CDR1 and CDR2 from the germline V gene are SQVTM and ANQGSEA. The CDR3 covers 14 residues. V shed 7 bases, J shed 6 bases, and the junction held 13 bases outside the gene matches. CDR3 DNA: TGCAGCGCCGGGTGGACAGGGTCATCAAAGACCCAGTACTTC. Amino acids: CSAGWTGSSKTQYF.

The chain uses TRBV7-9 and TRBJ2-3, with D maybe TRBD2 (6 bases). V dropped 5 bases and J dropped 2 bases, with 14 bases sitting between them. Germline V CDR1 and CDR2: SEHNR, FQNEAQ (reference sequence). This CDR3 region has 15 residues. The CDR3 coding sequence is TGTGCCAGCAGCCCTTGGGGACTCTTCACAGATACGCAGTATTTT. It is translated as CASSPWGLFTDTQYF.

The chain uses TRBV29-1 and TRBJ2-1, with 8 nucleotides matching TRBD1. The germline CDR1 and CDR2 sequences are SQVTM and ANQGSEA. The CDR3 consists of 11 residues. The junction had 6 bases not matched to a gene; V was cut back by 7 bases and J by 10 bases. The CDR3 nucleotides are TGCAGCGCCGTCAGGGGGCTGGAGCAGTTCTTC. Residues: CSAVRGLEQFF.

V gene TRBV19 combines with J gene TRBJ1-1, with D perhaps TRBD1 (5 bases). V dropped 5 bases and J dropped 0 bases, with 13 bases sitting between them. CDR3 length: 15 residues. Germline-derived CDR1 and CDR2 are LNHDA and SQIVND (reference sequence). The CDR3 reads CASSPGPLMNTEAFF. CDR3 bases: TGTGCCAGTAGTCCGGGGCCTTTAATGAACACTGAAGCTTTCTTT. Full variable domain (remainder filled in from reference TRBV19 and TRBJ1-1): DGGITQSPKYLFRKEGQNVTLSCEQNLNHDAMYWYRQDPGQGLRLIYYSQIVNDFQKGDIAEGYSVSREKKESFPLTVTSAQKNPTAFYLCASSPGPLMNTEAFFGQGTRLTVV.

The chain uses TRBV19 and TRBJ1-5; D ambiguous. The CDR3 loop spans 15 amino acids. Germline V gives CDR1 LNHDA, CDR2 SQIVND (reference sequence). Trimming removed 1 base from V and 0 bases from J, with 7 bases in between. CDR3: CASSIVGNSNQPQHF. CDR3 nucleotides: TGTGCCAGTAGTATAGTAGGGAATAGCAATCAGCCCCAGCATTTT.

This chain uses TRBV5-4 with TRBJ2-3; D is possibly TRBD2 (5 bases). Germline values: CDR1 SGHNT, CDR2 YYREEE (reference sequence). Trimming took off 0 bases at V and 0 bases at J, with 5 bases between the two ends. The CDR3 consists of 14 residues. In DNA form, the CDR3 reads TGTGCCAGCAGCTTGGGGACTAGCACAGATACGCAGTATTTT. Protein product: CASSLGTSTDTQYF.

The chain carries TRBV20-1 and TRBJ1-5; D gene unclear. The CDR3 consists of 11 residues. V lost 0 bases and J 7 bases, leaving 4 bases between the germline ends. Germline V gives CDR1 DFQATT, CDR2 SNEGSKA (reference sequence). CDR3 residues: CSARDLQPQHF. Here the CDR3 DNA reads TGCAGTGCTAGAGATTTACAGCCCCAGCATTTT.

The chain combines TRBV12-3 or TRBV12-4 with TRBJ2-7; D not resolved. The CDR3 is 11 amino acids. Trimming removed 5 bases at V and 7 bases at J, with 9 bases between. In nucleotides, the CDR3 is TGTGCCAGCAGTCCTCGGACGGAGCAGTACTTC. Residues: CASSPRTEQYF.

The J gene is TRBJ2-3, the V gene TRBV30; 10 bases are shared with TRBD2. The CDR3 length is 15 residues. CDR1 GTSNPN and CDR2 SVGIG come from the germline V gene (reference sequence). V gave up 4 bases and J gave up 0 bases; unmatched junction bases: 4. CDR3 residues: CAWTLAGASTDTQYF. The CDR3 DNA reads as TGTGCCTGGACTCTAGCGGGGGCAAGCACAGATACGCAGTATTTT.

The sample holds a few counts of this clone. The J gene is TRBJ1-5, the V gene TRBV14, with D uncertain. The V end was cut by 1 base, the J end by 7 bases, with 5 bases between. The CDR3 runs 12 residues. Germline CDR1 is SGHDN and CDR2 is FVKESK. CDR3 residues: CASSQGVQPQHF. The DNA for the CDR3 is TGTGCCAGCAGCCAAGGGGTCCAGCCCCAGCATTTT.

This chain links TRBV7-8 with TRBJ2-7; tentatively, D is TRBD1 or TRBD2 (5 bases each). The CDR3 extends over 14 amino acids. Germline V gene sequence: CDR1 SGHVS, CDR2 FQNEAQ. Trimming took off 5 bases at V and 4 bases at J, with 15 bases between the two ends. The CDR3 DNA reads TGTGCCAGCAGCCCAAAATGGGGGATTTACGAGCAGTACTTC. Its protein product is CASSPKWGIYEQYF.

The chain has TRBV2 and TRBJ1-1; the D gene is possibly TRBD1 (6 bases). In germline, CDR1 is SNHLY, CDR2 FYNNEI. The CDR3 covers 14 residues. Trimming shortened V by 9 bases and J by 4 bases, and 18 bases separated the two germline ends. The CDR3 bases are TGTGCCAGGACCATTTATCAGGGGAGCACTGAAGCTTTCTTT. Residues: CARTIYQGSTEAFF.